This TCR beta chain came from a study of T cells expressing NK-cell markers. Study at large: All TCR beta repertoires analysed originated from sorted CD3+CD56+NKG2C+, CD3+CD56+NKG2C- and CD3+CD56-NKG2C+ T cells. Findings and limits, study-wide: The contribution of dominant NKG2C+ clonotypes to CD8+ T cells in more than five donors was roughly 1.0-7.0%.

For each CDR3 protein, TCRdb gives one entry from its re-call of the 5' RACE reads, without DNA. The sample totals more than 20,000 distinct CDR3 sequences. The CDR3 has 14 amino acids. Germline CDR1 is SGHDN and CDR2 is FVKESK. As to this clonotype: Its antigen is currently unknown.

This TCR derives from a man between 18 and 69 years old in good health. V usage is TRBV14 and J usage is TRBJ1-1; the TCRdb D gene call, TRBD1, has no DNA to confirm it. The sequenced sample was blood T cells: a sorted CD56 or NKG2C T cell subset, CD4+ or CD8+ T cells, or bulk PBMC T cells (not recorded which). CDR3 sequence reads: CASSLDRGLTEAFF.